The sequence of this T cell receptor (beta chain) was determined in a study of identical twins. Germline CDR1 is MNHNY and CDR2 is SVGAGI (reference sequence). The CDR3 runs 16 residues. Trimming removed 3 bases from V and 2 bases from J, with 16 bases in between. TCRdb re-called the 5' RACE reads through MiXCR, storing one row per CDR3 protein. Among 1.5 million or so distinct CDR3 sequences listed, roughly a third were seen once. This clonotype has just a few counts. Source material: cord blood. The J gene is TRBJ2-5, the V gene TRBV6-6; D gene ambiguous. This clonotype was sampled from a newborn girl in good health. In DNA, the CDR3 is TGTGCCAGCAGTTATCTTCTCCTAGGGCAACAAGAGACCCAGTACTTC. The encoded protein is CASSYLLLGQQETQYF.